A single sample gave rise to the 16 T cell receptor beta chains below, sequenced in a study of Ad26.COV2.S vaccination and SARS-CoV-2 variants. The sample's treatment: 15 to 20 received Ad26.COV2.S at low or high dose, single or two shots; 5 received placebo; per-sample allocation not given. Day 63 following the first vaccine or placebo injection was when the samples were taken. TCRdb keeps only in-frame clones here, not all; method: immunoSEQ multiplex PCR. This repertoire shows some 320,000 clones, 85% found once; its top ten account for 2.1%. The sample was peripheral blood, taken in a trial of Ad26.COV2.S vaccine versus placebo. These receptors all stem from a person between 18 and 65 years old who received the Ad26.COV2.S COVID-19 vaccine or a placebo.

The chain recombines TRBV24-1 with TRBJ1-5; D may be TRBD1 (5 bases). CDR3 length: 20 residues. Germline values: CDR1 KGHDR, CDR2 SFDVKD. Trimming pared 1 base from V and 3 bases from J, leaving 24 bases between. CDR3 residues: CATSDLMGRALPDFNQPQHF. The CDR3 DNA reads as TGTGCCACCAGTGATTTAATGGGCAGGGCCCTTCCCGACTTCAATCAGCCCCAGCATTTT.

The chain joins TRBV2 to TRBJ1-5, with a possible D match to TRBD1 (5 bases). Trimming pared 4 bases from V and 4 bases from J, leaving 14 bases between. Per germline, CDR1 SNHLY and CDR2 FYNNEI. The CDR3 is 15 residues long. CDR3 amino acids: CASSGGLGGNQPQHF. The CDR3 coding sequence is TGTGCCAGCAGTGGAGGGTTGGGGGGAAATCAGCCCCAGCATTTT.

J is TRBJ1-5 and V is TRBV19; tentatively, D is TRBD1 (6 bases). Germline CDR1 LNHDA, CDR2 SQIVND (reference sequence). CDR3 length: 15 amino acids. Between the trimmed V and J ends, which lost 3 bases and 2 bases, there was a span of 11 bases. CDR3: CASSIGGGRNQPQHF. CDR3 DNA sequence: TGTGCCAGTAGTATTGGAGGGGGGCGCAATCAGCCCCAGCATTTT.

This sequence joins TRBV30 and TRBJ1-2; D is undetermined. The germline V and J ends were trimmed by 0 bases and 8 bases, with 10 bases remaining between them. The CDR3 runs 12 residues. CDR1 and CDR2 from the germline V gene are GTSNPN and SVGIG (reference sequence). This CDR3 is CAWSVVARGYTF. DNA for the CDR3: TGTGCCTGGAGTGTAGTCGCCCGCGGCTACACCTTC. The full variable domain, rest sourced from reference TRBV30 and TRBJ1-2, is SQTIHQWPATLVQPVGSPLSLECTVEGTSNPNLYWYRQAAGRGLQLLFYSVGIGQISSEVPQNLSASRPQDRQFILSSKKLLLSDSGFYLCAWSVVARGYTFGSGTRLTVV.

The V call is TRBV7-9, the J call TRBJ2-5; tentative D call: TRBD2 (6 bases). V was trimmed by 6 bases and J by 3 bases, leaving 14 bases between them. Germline loops: CDR1 SEHNR, CDR2 FQNEAQ (reference sequence). The CDR3 loop spans 14 amino acids. CDR3 region: CASRQRTTEETQYF. DNA for the CDR3: TGTGCCAGCAGACAAAGGACTACCGAAGAGACCCAGTACTTC.

Notes on this clone: Other nucleotide sequences from this sample produce the same CDR3. The V gene is TRBV18, the J gene TRBJ2-7, with D possibly matching TRBD1 (5 bases). Trimming stripped 0 bases from V and 3 bases from J, with 6 bases between. Germline V gene lookup returns CDR1 KGHSH and CDR2 LQKENI. The CDR3 loop spans 13 amino acids. The CDR3 DNA sequence: TGTGCCAGCTCACCACCTGACAGCTACGAGCAGTACTTC. Protein product: CASSPPDSYEQYF.

The CDR3 reads CASMTVYGYTF. The CDR3 bases are TGTGCCAGCATGACAGTATATGGCTACACCTTC. V and J are TRBV28 and TRBJ1-2, with D maybe TRBD1 (5 bases). V gave up 7 bases and J gave up 5 bases, with 8 bases separating them. The CDR3 consists of 11 residues. Germline V gives CDR1 MDHEN, CDR2 SYDVKM.

The CDR3 coding sequence is TGTGCCAGCAGGGGACTAGCGGGGCGCCACTCCTACGAGCAGTACTTC. It is translated as CASRGLAGRHSYEQYF. V is TRBV2 and J is TRBJ2-7, with 13 bases matching TRBD2. Germline values: CDR1 SNHLY, CDR2 FYNNEI. After removal of 6 bases from V and 0 bases from J, the junction contained 5 bases not matched to a gene. This CDR3 spans 16 amino acids.

The V and J genes are TRBV11-2 and TRBJ2-2; 7 bases are shared with TRBD2. There are 15 residues in the CDR3. Per germline, CDR1 SGHAT and CDR2 FQNNGV. The J segment lost 3 bases and the V segment lost 9 bases, leaving 10 bases of the junction unmatched. DNA for the CDR3: TGTGCCAGTGGGGGTCTAGCGGCTTACACCGGGGAGCTGTTTTTT. Its protein is CASGGLAAYTGELFF.

CDR3 in amino acids: CASRRYGQGNQPQHF. CDR3 in DNA: TGTGCCAGTAGGAGATACGGACAGGGCAATCAGCCCCAGCATTTT. The genes are TRBV19 and TRBJ1-5; 7 bases match TRBD1. Per germline, CDR1 LNHDA and CDR2 SQIVND (reference sequence). The junction had 7 bases not matched to a gene; V was cut back by 6 bases and J by 2 bases. The CDR3 sequence is 15 residues long.

The chain is built from TRBV7-3 and TRBJ2-1; 8 bases map to TRBD1. In germline, CDR1 is SGHTA, CDR2 FQGTGA. The CDR3 has 15 amino acids. V lost 5 bases and J lost 2; bases outside the gene matches: 5. CDR3 sequence reads: CASSPTGAPYNEQFF. CDR3 sequence (DNA): TGTGCCAGCAGCCCGACAGGGGCGCCCTACAATGAGCAGTTCTTC.

This clone occurred a few times. The gene calls are TRBV12-3 or TRBV12-4 and TRBJ1-1, with D possibly being TRBD1 (6 bases). V was clipped by 7 bases and J by 3 bases, with 12 bases between them. This CDR3 has 13 residues. CDR3 DNA sequence: TGTGCCAGCATCTCAACAGGGTACACTGAAGCTTTCTTT. This gives the protein CASISTGYTEAFF.

The chain links TRBV5-5 to TRBJ2-7; 13 positions agree with TRBD2. CDR1 and CDR2 from the germline V gene are SGHKS and YYEKEE (reference sequence). This CDR3 region has 17 residues. V trimming: 4 bases; J trimming: 0 bases; junction bases outside the gene matches: 7. As DNA, the CDR3 is TGTGCCAGCAGCATCGGACTAGCGGGGGCCACCTCCTACGAGCAGTACTTC. Protein: CASSIGLAGATSYEQYF.

The chain recombines TRBV5-1 with TRBJ1-2; tentatively, D is TRBD1 (5 bases). V lost 7 bases, J lost 3 bases, and 13 bases lay in between. The germline V gene encodes CDR1 SGHRS and CDR2 YFSETQ. The length of the CDR3 is 13 residues. CDR3 nucleotide sequence: TGCGCCAGCGGACCCGAAGGGGACTATGGCTACACCTTC. Amino acids: CASGPEGDYGYTF.

The chain uses TRBV6-5 and TRBJ2-1; 7 bases fit TRBD2. The germline V gene has CDR1 MNHEY and CDR2 SVGAGI. This CDR3 contains 14 residues. J was trimmed by 5 bases and V by 6 bases; bases with no gene match: 7. The CDR3 loop is CASSGTGGHNEQFF. In DNA, the CDR3 is TGTGCCAGCAGCGGGACGGGGGGACACAATGAGCAGTTCTTC.

The chain joins TRBV7-7 to TRBJ2-2; the D gene is possibly TRBD2 (6 bases). CDR1 and CDR2 from the germline V gene are SSHAT and FNYEAQ (reference sequence). Trimming cost V 1 base and J 2 bases, with 14 bases left between them. There are 17 residues in the CDR3. Here the CDR3 DNA reads TGTGCCAGCAGCTTAGGGCGGGGCAGGGTAAACACCGGGGAGCTGTTTTTT. Encoded protein: CASSLGRGRVNTGELFF.